The clone carrying this TCR beta chain was counted ten times or more. The antigen is unknown. The data belong to a study of T-cell reconstitution after alpha-beta-depleted transplantation in children. Study results and limitations: Reports say that about two months after transplant, the alpha-beta T cells came out of several hundred graft clones that had expanded.

TCRbeta library construction was performed incorporating unique molecular identifiers. Via MiXCR, TCRdb re-called the PCR reads, giving one row per CDR3 protein. The repertoire holds 200,000 to 250,000 distinct CDR3 sequences, with 9.5% to 13% as singletons. V lost 2 bases and J lost 7, with 12 bases in between. This CDR3 is 14 amino acids long. Germline CDR1 reads MNHEY; CDR2 reads SMNVEV (reference sequence). This specimen was PBMCs, taken before TCRalphabeta/CD19-depleted stem cell transplant. V and J are TRBV27 and TRBJ2-1; TRBD2 might be the D (5 bases). This TCR was sampled from a child younger than two with acute myeloid leukemia, due to receive a stem cell transplant. The CDR3 nucleotides are TGTGCCAGCAGTTTAATGGGAGAGCTGAATGAGCAGTTCTTC. This codes for CASSLMGELNEQFF.